The rows below give T cell receptor beta chains drawn from one sample of a study of cytomegalovirus exposure and HLA in healthy donors. Only in-frame clones appear in the TCRdb table, and some are missing; sequencing was by immunoSEQ multiplex PCR. The profile shows 110,000 or so clones, 70% to 85% of them singletons. The sequencing input was PBMCs. These receptors were collected from a man between 35 and 55 years old in good health and CMV-seropositive. The CDR3 runs from the conserved cysteine through the conserved F or W. A D gene is named only where the DNA matches it firmly. Size values are once, few and many counts, or a class for expanded clones, and some rows have none.

V: TRBV11-3; D: TRBD1; J: TRBJ2-7; size: NA; CDR3: CASSPGGTGNYEQYF; DNA: TGTGCCAGCAGCCCTGGGGGGACAGGGAACTACGAGCAGTACTTC
V: TRBV7-2; D: NA; J: TRBJ1-1; size: NA; CDR3: CASSLDVWETEAFF; DNA: TGTGCCAGCAGCTTAGACGTTTGGGAGACTGAAGCTTTCTTT
V: TRBV9; D: NA; J: TRBJ2-3; size: NA; CDR3: CASSGKDYSTDTQYF; DNA: TGTGCCAGCAGCGGAAAGGACTATAGCACAGATACGCAGTATTTT
V: TRBV27; D: TRBD1; J: TRBJ2-7; size: few; CDR3: CASSSLAGTALYEQYF; DNA: TGTGCCAGCAGTTCCCTAGCCGGGACAGCCTTGTACGAGCAGTACTTC
V: TRBV5-4; D: TRBD1; J: TRBJ2-7; size: NA; CDR3: CASSGNRGPPPYEQYF; DNA: TGTGCCAGCAGCGGAAACAGGGGGCCCCCCCCCTACGAGCAGTACTTC
V: TRBV7-9; D: NA; J: TRBJ2-7; size: NA; CDR3: CSSSIESGRDSYEQYF; DNA: TGTTCCAGCAGCATTGAATCCGGGAGAGACTCCTACGAGCAGTACTTC
V: TRBV11-3; D: TRBD1; J: TRBJ2-2; size: NA; CDR3: CASSRTGTGFLTGELFF; DNA: TGTGCCAGCAGCCGTACCGGGACAGGATTCCTCACCGGGGAGCTGTTTTTT
V: TRBV4-1; D: NA; J: TRBJ2-3; size: few; CDR3: CASSPRGYSTDTQYF; DNA: TGCGCCAGCAGCCCCCGCGGGTATAGCACAGATACGCAGTATTTT
V: TRBV11-1; D: NA; J: TRBJ2-4; size: NA; CDR3: CASSEQGFAKNSQYF; DNA: TGTGCCAGCAGCGAACAGGGTTTTGCCAAAAACAGTCAGTACTTC
V: TRBV6-5; D: TRBD2; J: TRBJ2-5; size: few; CDR3: CASSPTSGVETQYF; DNA: TGTGCCAGCAGTCCGACTAGCGGGGTAGAGACCCAGTACTTC
V: TRBV19; D: NA; J: TRBJ2-3; size: NA; CDR3: CASSKLQGTQYF; DNA: TGTGCCAGTAGCAAACTACAGGGCACCCAGTATTTT
V: TRBV5-6; D: NA; J: TRBJ2-3; size: NA; CDR3: CASSLGQATDTQYF; DNA: TGTGCCAGCAGCTTGGGTCAGGCCACAGATACGCAGTATTTT
V: TRBV18; D: NA; J: TRBJ2-1; size: NA; CDR3: CASSRQWGDEQFF; DNA: TGTGCCAGCTCACGACAATGGGGGGATGAGCAGTTCTTC
V: TRBV7-2; D: TRBD1; J: TRBJ2-3; size: NA; CDR3: CASSSRDRAFTDTQYF; DNA: TGTGCCAGCAGCTCCAGGGACAGGGCGTTCACAGATACGCAGTATTTT
V: TRBV28; D: TRBD1; J: TRBJ1-4; size: NA; CDR3: CASNQGGEKLFF; DNA: TGTGCCAGCAATCAGGGGGGTGAAAAACTGTTTTTT
V: TRBV28; D: TRBD1; J: TRBJ1-1; size: few; CDR3: CASSFRDRGTVAEAFF; DNA: TGTGCCAGCAGTTTCCGGGACAGGGGTACTGTCGCTGAAGCTTTCTTT
V: TRBV4-3; D: NA; J: TRBJ2-1; size: NA; CDR3: CASSQDGNRINEQFF; DNA: TGCGCCAGCAGCCAAGATGGAAACAGGATAAATGAGCAGTTCTTC
V: TRBV7-9; D: TRBD1; J: TRBJ1-2; size: NA; CDR3: CASSRGQGEDGYTF; DNA: TGTGCCAGCAGTCGAGGACAGGGTGAGGATGGCTACACCTTC
V: TRBV4-1; D: NA; J: TRBJ2-3; size: NA; CDR3: CASSQDLSRASDTQYF; DNA: TGCGCCAGCAGCCAAGATTTATCCAGGGCCTCAGATACGCAGTATTTT
V: TRBV27; D: TRBD2; J: TRBJ2-1; size: NA; CDR3: CASSFVSGGAFNEQFF; DNA: TGTGCCAGCAGTTTTGTTTCGGGGGGGGCCTTTAATGAGCAGTTCTTC
V: TRBV28; D: NA; J: TRBJ1-4; size: NA; CDR3: CASSLAGRDEKLFF; DNA: TGTGCCAGCAGTTTGGCAGGGAGGGATGAAAAACTGTTTTTT
V: TRBV6-5; D: NA; J: TRBJ2-2; size: NA; CDR3: CASSQRRLSTGELFF; DNA: TGTGCCAGCAGTCAAAGGCGGTTGTCCACCGGGGAGCTGTTTTTT
V: TRBV28; D: TRBD1; J: TRBJ1-2; size: NA; CDR3: CASSPGQPIRHYGYTF; DNA: TGTGCCAGCAGCCCGGGACAGCCGATACGCCACTATGGCTACACCTTC
V: TRBV18; D: NA; J: TRBJ1-3; size: NA; CDR3: CASTSGRSGNTIYF; DNA: TGTGCCAGCACCTCGGGTCGCTCTGGAAACACCATATATTTT
V: TRBV5-5; D: NA; J: TRBJ2-1; size: NA; CDR3: CASSTDSSSYNEQFF; DNA: TGTGCCAGCAGTACCGACAGCAGCTCCTACAATGAGCAGTTCTTC
V: TRBV19; D: NA; J: TRBJ1-3; size: NA; CDR3: CASADTPSSGNTIYF; DNA: TGTGCCAGTGCCGACACGCCGAGCTCTGGAAACACCATATATTTT
V: TRBV6-1; D: NA; J: TRBJ1-4; size: NA; CDR3: CASAYFRGADEKLFF; DNA: TGTGCCAGCGCATATTTTCGGGGTGCCGATGAAAAACTGTTTTTT
V: TRBV7-2; D: TRBD2; J: TRBJ2-7; size: NA; CDR3: CASGRSGGAVGYEQYF; DNA: TGTGCCAGCGGAAGGAGCGGGGGGGCCGTGGGCTACGAGCAGTACTTC
V: TRBV4-3; D: NA; J: TRBJ2-2; size: NA; CDR3: CASSQDGTDSLNTGELFF; DNA: TGCGCCAGCAGCCAAGACGGCACAGACAGCCTCAACACCGGGGAGCTGTTTTTT
V: TRBV19; D: TRBD2; J: TRBJ2-3; size: NA; CDR3: CASSPGLAGIPADTQYF; DNA: TGTGCCAGTAGTCCCGGACTAGCGGGGATTCCTGCAGATACGCAGTATTTT
V: TRBV30; D: NA; J: TRBJ2-1; size: few; CDR3: CAWSVGGLSSYNEQFF; DNA: TGTGCCTGGAGTGTAGGCGGGCTTAGCTCCTACAATGAGCAGTTCTTC
V: TRBV2; D: NA; J: TRBJ1-1; size: NA; CDR3: CASKGLNTEAFF; DNA: TGTGCCAGCAAGGGGCTGAACACTGAAGCTTTCTTT
V: TRBV28; D: NA; J: TRBJ2-7; size: NA; CDR3: CASSSSSYEQYF; DNA: TGTGCCAGCAGTTCCAGCTCCTACGAGCAGTACTTC
V: TRBV28; D: NA; J: TRBJ2-7; size: NA; CDR3: CASTMGRVGEQYF; DNA: TGTGCCAGCACCATGGGCAGGGTGGGCGAGCAGTACTTC
V: TRBV11-2; D: NA; J: TRBJ1-4; size: few; CDR3: CASSLVVSGHTNEKLFF; DNA: TGTGCCAGCAGCTTAGTAGTTTCGGGACACACTAATGAAAAACTGTTTTTT
V: TRBV2; D: NA; J: TRBJ1-4; size: NA; CDR3: CASSNTGFGEKLFF; DNA: TGTGCCAGCAGTAATACAGGGTTTGGTGAAAAACTGTTTTTT
V: TRBV7-2; D: TRBD2; J: TRBJ2-3; size: few; CDR3: CASSLVPGGGATDTQYF; DNA: TGTGCCAGCAGCTTAGTACCTGGCGGGGGGGCCACAGATACGCAGTATTTT
V: TRBV14; D: NA; J: TRBJ2-7; size: NA; CDR3: CASGRLSYEQYF; DNA: TGTGCCAGCGGGAGGTTGTCCTACGAGCAGTACTTC
V: TRBV9; D: TRBD1; J: TRBJ2-7; size: few; CDR3: CASSVTGKAYEQYF; DNA: TGTGCCAGCAGCGTGACAGGGAAAGCCTACGAGCAGTACTTC
V: TRBV5-1; D: NA; J: TRBJ2-5; size: NA; CDR3: CASSLGGEGASETQYF; DNA: TGCGCCAGCAGCTTGGGAGGTGAAGGGGCGTCAGAGACCCAGTACTTC
V: TRBV5-4; D: TRBD1; J: TRBJ2-7; size: NA; CDR3: CASSASGTGASYEQYF; DNA: TGTGCCAGCAGCGCATCCGGGACAGGTGCCTCCTACGAGCAGTACTTC
V: TRBV14; D: TRBD1; J: TRBJ1-6; size: NA; CDR3: CASSQVSPGGRNSPLHF; DNA: TGTGCCAGCAGCCAAGTGTCCCCAGGGGGGAGAAATTCACCCCTCCACTTT
V: TRBV7-3; D: TRBD2; J: TRBJ2-2; size: NA; CDR3: CASSPRTSGGNTGELFF; DNA: TGTGCCAGCAGCCCGAGGACTAGCGGGGGGAACACCGGGGAGCTGTTTTTT
V: TRBV11-2; D: NA; J: TRBJ2-7; size: NA; CDR3: CASTTTRTGNYEQYF; DNA: TGTGCCAGCACCACGACGCGGACTGGGAACTACGAGCAGTACTTC
V: TRBV25-1; D: NA; J: TRBJ1-6; size: NA; CDR3: CASSETGYNSPLHF; DNA: TGTGCCAGCAGTGAAACAGGGTATAATTCACCCCTCCACTTT
V: TRBV5-8; D: NA; J: TRBJ2-7; size: NA; CDR3: CASSLGRGRLYEQYF; DNA: TGTGCCAGCAGCTTGGGGCGGGGGCGCCTTTACGAGCAGTACTTC
V: TRBV4-1; D: NA; J: TRBJ2-7; size: NA; CDR3: CASSQPTHLYEQYF; DNA: TGCGCCAGCAGCCAACCAACCCACCTATACGAGCAGTACTTC
V: TRBV7-8; D: NA; J: TRBJ1-2; size: NA; CDR3: CASSLVPTANYGYTF; DNA: TGTGCCAGCAGCTTAGTGCCGACAGCGAACTATGGCTACACCTTC
V: TRBV25-1; D: TRBD1; J: TRBJ2-4; size: NA; CDR3: CASTTGTEKNIQYF; DNA: TGTGCCAGCACTACCGGGACAGAGAAAAACATTCAGTACTTC